This TCR beta chain was identified during a study of blood T cell repertoires in COVID-19. Turning to the study itself: COVID-19 samples from acute and convalescent phases originated in the United States, Italy and Spain. In each case, the material was cDNA or gDNA derived from T cells, B-cell-depleted T cells, or PBMCs.

The germline gives CDR1 SEHNR, CDR2 FQNEAQ (reference sequence). Germline trimming cut 5 bases from V and 4 bases from J; bases unmatched to any gene: 7. The CDR3 is 14 residues long. In the original workflow: Quantification of nucleated cells was approximated via reference gene primer amplification. Produced via immunoSEQ multiplex PCR; TCRdb's table is partial and in-frame only. V, J and clone size derive from that table, while D and trimming were established from the DNA sequence. The repertoire holds over 10,000 clones, roughly 90% seen once, with 20% in the top ten. The sample taken for sequencing was peripheral blood. The sequence derives from a human donor with active COVID-19. The donor label of this sample is uncertain. This chain links TRBV7-9 with TRBJ1-2; 7 bases agree with TRBD1. The CDR3 region has the DNA TGTGCCAGCAGCCCGTTGGGACAGTCCTATGGCTACACCTTC. Translated: CASSPLGQSYGYTF.